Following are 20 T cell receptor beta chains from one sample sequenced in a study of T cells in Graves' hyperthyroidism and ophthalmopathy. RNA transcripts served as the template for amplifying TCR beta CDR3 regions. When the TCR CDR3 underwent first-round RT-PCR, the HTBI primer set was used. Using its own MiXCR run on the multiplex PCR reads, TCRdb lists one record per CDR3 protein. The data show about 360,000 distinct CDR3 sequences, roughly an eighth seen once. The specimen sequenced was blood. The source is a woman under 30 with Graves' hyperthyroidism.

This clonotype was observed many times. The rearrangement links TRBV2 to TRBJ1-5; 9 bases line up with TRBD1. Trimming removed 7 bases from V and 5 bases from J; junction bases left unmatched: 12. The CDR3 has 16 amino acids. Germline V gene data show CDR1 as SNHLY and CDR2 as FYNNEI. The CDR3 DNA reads TGTGCCAGCACCTCAGTTTTACAGGGGGCCGATCAGCCCCAGCATTTT. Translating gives CASTSVLQGADQPQHF.

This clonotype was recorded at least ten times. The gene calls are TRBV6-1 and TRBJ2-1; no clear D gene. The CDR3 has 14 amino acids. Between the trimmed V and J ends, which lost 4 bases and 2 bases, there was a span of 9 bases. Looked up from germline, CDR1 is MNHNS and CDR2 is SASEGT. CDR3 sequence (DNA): TGTGCCAGCAGTGCTCCAGACCCCTACAATGAGCAGTTCTTC. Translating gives CASSAPDPYNEQFF.

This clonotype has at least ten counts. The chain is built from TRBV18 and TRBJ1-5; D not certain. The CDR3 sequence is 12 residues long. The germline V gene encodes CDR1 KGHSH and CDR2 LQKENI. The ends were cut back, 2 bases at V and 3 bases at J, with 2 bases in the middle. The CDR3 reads CASSPYNQPQHF. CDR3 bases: TGTGCCAGCTCACCATACAATCAGCCCCAGCATTTT.

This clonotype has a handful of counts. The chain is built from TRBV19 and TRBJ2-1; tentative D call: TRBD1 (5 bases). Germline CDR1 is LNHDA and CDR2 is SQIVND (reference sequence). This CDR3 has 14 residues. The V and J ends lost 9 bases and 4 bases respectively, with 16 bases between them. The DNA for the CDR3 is TGTGCCAGCAAACCCCTCGACAGATACAATGAGCAGTTCTTC. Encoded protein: CASKPLDRYNEQFF.

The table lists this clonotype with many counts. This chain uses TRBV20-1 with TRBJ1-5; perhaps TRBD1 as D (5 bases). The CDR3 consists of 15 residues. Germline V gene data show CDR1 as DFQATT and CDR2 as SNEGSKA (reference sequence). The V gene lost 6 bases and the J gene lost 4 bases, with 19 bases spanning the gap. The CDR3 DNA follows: TGCAGTGCCCAAATTGGGGGATCAGGGAATCAGCCCCAGCATTTT. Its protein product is CSAQIGGSGNQPQHF.

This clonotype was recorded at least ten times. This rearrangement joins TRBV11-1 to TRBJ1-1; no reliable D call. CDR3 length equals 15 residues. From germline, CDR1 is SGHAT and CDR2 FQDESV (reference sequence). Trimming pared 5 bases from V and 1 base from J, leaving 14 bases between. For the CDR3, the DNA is TGTGCCAGCAGCCCCGGGGAGGGCTCGAACACTGAAGCTTTCTTT. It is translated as CASSPGEGSNTEAFF.

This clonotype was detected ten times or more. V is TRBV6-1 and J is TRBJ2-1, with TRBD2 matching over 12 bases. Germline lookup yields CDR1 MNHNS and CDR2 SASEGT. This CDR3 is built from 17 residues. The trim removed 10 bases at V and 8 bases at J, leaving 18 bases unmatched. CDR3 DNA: TGTGCCATATCTCCCTCTACTAGCGGGAGGTTGGGGGATGAGCAGTTCTTC. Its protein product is CAISPSTSGRLGDEQFF.

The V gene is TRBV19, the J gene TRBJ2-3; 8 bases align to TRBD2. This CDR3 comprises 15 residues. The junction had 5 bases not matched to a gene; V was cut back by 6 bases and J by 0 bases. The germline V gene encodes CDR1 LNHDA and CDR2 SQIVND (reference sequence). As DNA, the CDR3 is TGTGCCAGTAGACTCACTAGCGGAAGCACAGATACGCAGTATTTT. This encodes CASRLTSGSTDTQYF.

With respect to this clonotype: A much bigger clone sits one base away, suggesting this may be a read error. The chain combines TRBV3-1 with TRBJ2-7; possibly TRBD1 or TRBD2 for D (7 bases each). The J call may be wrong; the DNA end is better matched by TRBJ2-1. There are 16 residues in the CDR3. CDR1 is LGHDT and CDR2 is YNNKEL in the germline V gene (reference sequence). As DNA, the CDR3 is TGTGCCAGCAGCCAATACCAGGGGGGGGTCCGCTACGAGCAGTTCTTC. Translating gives CASSQYQGGVRYEQFF.

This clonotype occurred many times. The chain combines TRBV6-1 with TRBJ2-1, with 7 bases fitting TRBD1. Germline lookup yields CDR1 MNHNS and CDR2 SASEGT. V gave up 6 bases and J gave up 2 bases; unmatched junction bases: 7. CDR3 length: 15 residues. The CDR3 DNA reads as TGTGCCAGCAGCCTGGACAGGTTGACCTACAATGAGCAGTTCTTC. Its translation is CASSLDRLTYNEQFF.

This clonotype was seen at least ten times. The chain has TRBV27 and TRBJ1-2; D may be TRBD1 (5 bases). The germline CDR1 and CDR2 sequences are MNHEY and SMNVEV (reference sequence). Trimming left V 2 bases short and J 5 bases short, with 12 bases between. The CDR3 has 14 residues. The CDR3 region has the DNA TGTGCCAGCAGTTTACGGGGGAGAGAATATGGCTACACCTTC. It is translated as CASSLRGREYGYTF.

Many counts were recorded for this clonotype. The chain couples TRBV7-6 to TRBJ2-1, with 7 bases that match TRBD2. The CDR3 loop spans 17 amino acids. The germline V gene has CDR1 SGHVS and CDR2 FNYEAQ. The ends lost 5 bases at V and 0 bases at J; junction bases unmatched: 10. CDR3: CASSPYRDYRSYNEQFF. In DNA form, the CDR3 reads TGTGCCAGCAGCCCGTACCGGGACTATCGCTCCTACAATGAGCAGTTCTTC.

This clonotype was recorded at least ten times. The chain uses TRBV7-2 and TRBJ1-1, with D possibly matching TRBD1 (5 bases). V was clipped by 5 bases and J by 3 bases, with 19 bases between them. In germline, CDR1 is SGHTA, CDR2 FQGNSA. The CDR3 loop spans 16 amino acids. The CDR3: CASSPRGDRWDTEAFF. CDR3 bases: TGTGCCAGCAGCCCACGGGGGGATCGATGGGACACTGAAGCTTTCTTT.

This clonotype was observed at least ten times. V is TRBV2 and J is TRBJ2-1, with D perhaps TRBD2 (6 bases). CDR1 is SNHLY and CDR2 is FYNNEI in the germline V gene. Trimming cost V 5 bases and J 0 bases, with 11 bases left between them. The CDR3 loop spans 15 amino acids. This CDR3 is CASSFSGDSYNEQFF. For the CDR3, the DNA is TGTGCCAGCAGTTTTTCGGGGGACTCCTACAATGAGCAGTTCTTC.

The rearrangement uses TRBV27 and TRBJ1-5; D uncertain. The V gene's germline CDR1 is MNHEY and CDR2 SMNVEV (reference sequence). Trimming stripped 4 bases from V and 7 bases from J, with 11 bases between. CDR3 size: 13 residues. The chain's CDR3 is CASSYLRGQPQHF. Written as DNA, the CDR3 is TGTGCCAGCAGTTACCTGAGAGGCCAGCCCCAGCATTTT.

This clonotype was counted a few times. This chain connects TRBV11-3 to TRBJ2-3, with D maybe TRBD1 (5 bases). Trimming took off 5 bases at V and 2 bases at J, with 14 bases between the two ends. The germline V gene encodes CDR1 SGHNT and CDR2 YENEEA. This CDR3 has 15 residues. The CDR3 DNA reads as TGTGCCAGCAGCCCCGGGCAGGGAATCACAGATACGCAGTATTTT. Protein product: CASSPGQGITDTQYF.

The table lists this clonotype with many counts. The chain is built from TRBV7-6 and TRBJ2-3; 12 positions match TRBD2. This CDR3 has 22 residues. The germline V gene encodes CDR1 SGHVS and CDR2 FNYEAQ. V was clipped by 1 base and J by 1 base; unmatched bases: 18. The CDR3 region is CASSLGFRRLAGETHRTDTQYF. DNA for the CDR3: TGTGCCAGCAGCTTAGGGTTCCGCCGACTAGCGGGAGAGACCCACCGCACAGATACGCAGTATTTT.

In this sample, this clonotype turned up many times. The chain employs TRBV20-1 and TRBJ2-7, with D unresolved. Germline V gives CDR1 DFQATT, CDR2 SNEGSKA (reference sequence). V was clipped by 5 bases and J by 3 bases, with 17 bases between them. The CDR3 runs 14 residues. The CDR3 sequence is CSARPGKSFYEQYF. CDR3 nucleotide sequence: TGCAGTGCTCGCCCGGGTAAGAGTTTCTACGAGCAGTACTTC.

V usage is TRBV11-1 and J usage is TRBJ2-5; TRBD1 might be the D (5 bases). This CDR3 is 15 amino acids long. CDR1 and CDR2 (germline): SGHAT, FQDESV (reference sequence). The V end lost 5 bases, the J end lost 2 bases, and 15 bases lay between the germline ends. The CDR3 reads CASSIGAQGQETQYF. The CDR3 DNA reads TGTGCCAGCAGCATAGGGGCGCAGGGTCAAGAGACCCAGTACTTC. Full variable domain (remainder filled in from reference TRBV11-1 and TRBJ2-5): EAEVAQSPRYKITEKSQAVAFWCDPISGHATLYWYRQILGQGPELLVQFQDESVVDDSQLPKDRFSAERLKGVDSTLKIQPAELGDSAMYLCASSIGAQGQETQYFGPGTRLLVL.

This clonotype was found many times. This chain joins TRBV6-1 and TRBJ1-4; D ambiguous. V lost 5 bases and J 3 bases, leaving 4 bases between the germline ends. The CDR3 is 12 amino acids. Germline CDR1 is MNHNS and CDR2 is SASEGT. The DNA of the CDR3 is TGTGCCAGCAGTTCCCCTAATGAAAAACTGTTTTTT. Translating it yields CASSSPNEKLFF.